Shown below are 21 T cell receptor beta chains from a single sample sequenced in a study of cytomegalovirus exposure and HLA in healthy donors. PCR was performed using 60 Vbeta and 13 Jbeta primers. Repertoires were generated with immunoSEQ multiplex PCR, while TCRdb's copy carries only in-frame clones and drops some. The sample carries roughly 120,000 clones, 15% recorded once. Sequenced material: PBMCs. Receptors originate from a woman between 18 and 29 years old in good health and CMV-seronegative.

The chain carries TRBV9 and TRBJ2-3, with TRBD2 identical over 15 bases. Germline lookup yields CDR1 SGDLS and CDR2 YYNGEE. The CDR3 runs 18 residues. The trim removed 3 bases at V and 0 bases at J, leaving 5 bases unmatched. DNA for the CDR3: TGTGCCAGCAGCGGCGGACTAGCGGGGGGGCTGAGCACAGATACGCAGTATTTT. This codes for CASSGGLAGGLSTDTQYF.

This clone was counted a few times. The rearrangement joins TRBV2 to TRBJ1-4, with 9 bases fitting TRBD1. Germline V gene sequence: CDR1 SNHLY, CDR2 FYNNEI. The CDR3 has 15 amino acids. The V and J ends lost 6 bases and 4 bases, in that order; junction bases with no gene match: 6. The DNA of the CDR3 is TGTGCCAGCAGAGCACAGGGGGCTAATAATGAAAAACTGTTTTTT. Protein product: CASRAQGANNEKLFF.

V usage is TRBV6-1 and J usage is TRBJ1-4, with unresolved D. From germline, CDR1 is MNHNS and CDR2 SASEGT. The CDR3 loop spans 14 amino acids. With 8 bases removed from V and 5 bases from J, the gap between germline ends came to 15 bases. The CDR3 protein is CASGVRELNEKLFF. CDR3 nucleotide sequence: TGTGCCAGCGGAGTCCGGGAGTTGAATGAAAAACTGTTTTTT.

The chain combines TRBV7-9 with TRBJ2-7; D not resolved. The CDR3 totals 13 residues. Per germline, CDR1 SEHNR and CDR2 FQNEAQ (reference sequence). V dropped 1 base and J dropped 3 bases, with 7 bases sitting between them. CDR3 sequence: CASSLGRRYEQYF. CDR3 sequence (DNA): TGTGCCAGCAGCTTAGGCAGGCGCTACGAGCAGTACTTC.

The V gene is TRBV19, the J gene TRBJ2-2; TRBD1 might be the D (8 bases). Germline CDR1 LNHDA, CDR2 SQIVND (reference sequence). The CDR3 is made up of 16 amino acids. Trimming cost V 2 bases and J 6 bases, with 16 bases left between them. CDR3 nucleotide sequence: TGTGCCAGTAGTATACCACGGACAGGGAGGGCCGGGGAGCTGTTTTTT. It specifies CASSIPRTGRAGELFF. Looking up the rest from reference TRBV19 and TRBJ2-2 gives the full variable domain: DGGITQSPKYLFRKEGQNVTLSCEQNLNHDAMYWYRQDPGQGLRLIYYSQIVNDFQKGDIAEGYSVSREKKESFPLTVTSAQKNPTAFYLCASSIPRTGRAGELFFGEGSRLTVL.

Here the CDR3 reads CASSLGQGIGSYTF. The CDR3 DNA reads as TGTGCCAGCAGCTTAGGTCAGGGGATAGGAAGCTACACCTTC. The chain employs TRBV7-9 and TRBJ1-2; tentative D call: TRBD1 (6 bases). With 1 base removed from V and 9 bases from J, the gap between germline ends came to 15 bases. Germline lookup yields CDR1 SEHNR and CDR2 FQNEAQ (reference sequence). CDR3 length: 14 residues.

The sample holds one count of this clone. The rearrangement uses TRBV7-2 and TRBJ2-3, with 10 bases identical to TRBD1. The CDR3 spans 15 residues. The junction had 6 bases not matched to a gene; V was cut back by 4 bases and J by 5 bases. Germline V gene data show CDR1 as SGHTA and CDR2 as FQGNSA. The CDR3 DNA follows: TGTGCCAGCAGCTCGACAGGGGGCGCTGGAGATACGCAGTATTTT. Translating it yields CASSSTGGAGDTQYF.

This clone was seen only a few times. The chain's CDR3 is CASSLALGQGFTSGNTIYF. CDR3 bases: TGTGCCAGCAGCTTGGCCCTAGGACAAGGATTCACCTCTGGAAACACCATATATTTT. V gene TRBV5-4 combines with J gene TRBJ1-3, with D possibly being TRBD1 (5 bases). This CDR3 is 19 amino acids long. V lost 0 bases and J lost 0, with 19 bases in between. The germline V gene encodes CDR1 SGHNT and CDR2 YYREEE (reference sequence).

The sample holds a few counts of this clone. This CDR3 reads CASSENGWETQYF. The CDR3, as DNA: TGTGCCAGCAGTGAAAACGGGTGGGAGACCCAGTACTTC. The chain joins TRBV6-1 to TRBJ2-5; no reliable D call. V was clipped by 2 bases and J by 5 bases, with 9 bases between them. The CDR3 loop spans 13 amino acids. CDR1 is MNHNS and CDR2 is SASEGT in the germline V gene.

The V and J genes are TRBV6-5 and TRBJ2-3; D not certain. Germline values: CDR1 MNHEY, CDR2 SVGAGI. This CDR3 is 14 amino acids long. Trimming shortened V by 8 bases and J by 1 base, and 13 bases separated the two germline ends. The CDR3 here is CASGSGFRTDTQYF. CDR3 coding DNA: TGTGCCAGCGGGTCAGGTTTCCGCACAGATACGCAGTATTTT.

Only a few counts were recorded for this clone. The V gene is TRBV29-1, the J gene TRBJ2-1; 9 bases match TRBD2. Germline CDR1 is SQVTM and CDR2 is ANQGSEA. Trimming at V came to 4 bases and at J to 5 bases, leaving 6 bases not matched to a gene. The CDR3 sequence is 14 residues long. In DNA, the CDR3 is TGCAGCGTTGTTGCGGGGGGGGGTAACAATGAGCAGTTCTTC. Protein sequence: CSVVAGGGNNEQFF.

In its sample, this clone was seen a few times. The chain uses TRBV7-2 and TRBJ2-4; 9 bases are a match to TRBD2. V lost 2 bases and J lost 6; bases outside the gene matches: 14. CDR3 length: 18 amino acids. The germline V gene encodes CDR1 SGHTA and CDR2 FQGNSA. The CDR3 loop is CASSLPPPGTSPTNIQYF. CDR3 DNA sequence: TGTGCCAGCAGCTTACCACCTCCCGGGACTAGCCCCACAAACATTCAGTACTTC.

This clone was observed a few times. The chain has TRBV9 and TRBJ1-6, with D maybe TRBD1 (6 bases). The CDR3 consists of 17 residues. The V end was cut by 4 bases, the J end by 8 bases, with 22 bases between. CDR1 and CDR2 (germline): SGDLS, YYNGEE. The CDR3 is CASSRVQGPLLYSPLHF. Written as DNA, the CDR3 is TGTGCCAGCAGCCGGGTTCAGGGGCCCCTCCTGTATTCACCCCTCCACTTT.

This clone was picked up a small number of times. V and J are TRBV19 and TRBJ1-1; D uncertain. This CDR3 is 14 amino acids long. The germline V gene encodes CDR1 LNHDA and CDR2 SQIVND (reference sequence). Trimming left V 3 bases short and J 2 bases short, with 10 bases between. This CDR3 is CASSIDGGNTEAFF. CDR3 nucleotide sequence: TGTGCCAGTAGTATTGACGGAGGTAACACTGAAGCTTTCTTT.

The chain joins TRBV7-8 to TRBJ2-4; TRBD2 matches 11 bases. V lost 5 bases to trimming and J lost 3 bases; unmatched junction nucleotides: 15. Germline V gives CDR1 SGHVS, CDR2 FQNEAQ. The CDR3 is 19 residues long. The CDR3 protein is CASSARLAGPPGGKNIQYF. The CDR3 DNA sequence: TGTGCCAGCAGCGCCAGACTAGCGGGACCCCCCGGGGGCAAAAACATTCAGTACTTC.

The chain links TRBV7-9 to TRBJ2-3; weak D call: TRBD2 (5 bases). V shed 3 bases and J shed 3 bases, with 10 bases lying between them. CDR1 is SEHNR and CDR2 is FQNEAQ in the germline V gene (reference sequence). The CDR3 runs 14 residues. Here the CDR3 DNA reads TGTGCCAGCAGCTTTAGAGGCGGGACAGATACGCAGTATTTT. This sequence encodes CASSFRGGTDTQYF.

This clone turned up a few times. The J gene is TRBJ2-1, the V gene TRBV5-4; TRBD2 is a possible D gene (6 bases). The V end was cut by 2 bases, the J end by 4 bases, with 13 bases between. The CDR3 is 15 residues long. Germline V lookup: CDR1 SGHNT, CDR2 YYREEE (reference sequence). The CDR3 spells CASSFDPGVYNEQFF. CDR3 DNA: TGTGCCAGCAGCTTTGACCCGGGGGTATACAATGAGCAGTTCTTC.

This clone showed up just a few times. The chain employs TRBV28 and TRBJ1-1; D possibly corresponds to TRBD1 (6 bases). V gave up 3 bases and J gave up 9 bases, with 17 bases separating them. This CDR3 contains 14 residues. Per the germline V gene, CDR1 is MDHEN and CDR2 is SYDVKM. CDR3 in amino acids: CASSFLTGGHKAFF. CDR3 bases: TGTGCCAGCAGTTTCCTAACGGGGGGACACAAAGCTTTCTTT.

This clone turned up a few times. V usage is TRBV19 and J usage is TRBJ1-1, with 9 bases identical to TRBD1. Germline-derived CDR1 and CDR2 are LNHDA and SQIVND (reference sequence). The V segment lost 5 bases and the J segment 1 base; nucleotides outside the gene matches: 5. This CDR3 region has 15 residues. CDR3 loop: CASSPGTGSNTEAFF. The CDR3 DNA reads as TGTGCCAGTAGTCCGGGGACAGGGTCGAACACTGAAGCTTTCTTT.

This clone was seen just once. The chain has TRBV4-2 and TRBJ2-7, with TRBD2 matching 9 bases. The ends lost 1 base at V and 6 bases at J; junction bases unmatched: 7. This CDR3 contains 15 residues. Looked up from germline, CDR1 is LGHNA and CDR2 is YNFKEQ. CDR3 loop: CASSQGGGGAGEQYF. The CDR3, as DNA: TGTGCCAGCAGCCAAGGAGGCGGGGGGGCTGGCGAGCAGTACTTC.

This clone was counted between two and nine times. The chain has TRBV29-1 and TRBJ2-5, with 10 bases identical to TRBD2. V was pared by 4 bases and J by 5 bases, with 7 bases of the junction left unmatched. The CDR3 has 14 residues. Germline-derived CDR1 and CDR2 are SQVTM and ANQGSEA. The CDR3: CSVATLAGVETQYF. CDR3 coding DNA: TGCAGCGTTGCTACCCTAGCGGGAGTGGAGACCCAGTACTTC.